This T cell receptor (beta chain) was sequenced in a study of blood T cell repertoires in COVID-19. The table came from immunoSEQ multiplex PCR; TCRdb's copy has only in-frame clones and leaves some out. The data hold about 190,000 clones, with about 80% observed a single time. Participant age was roughly 18 to 95 years, and participants resided in approximately 25 US areas. The CDR3 runs to 16 residues. The germline V gene has CDR1 LGHDT and CDR2 YNNKEL (reference sequence). V dropped 6 bases and J dropped 4; count of bases not matched to a gene: 7. This chain joins TRBV3-1 (or the pseudogene TRBV3-2) and TRBJ2-6, with TRBD1 matching 9 bases. The TCR sequence derives from a woman in her sixties or seventies with acute COVID-19. Input material: PBMCs or T cells enriched from blood (not recorded which). CDR3: CASRGTGRAGANVLTF. The CDR3 DNA reads TGTGCCAGCAGAGGGACAGGGAGGGCCGGGGCCAACGTCCTGACTTTC.